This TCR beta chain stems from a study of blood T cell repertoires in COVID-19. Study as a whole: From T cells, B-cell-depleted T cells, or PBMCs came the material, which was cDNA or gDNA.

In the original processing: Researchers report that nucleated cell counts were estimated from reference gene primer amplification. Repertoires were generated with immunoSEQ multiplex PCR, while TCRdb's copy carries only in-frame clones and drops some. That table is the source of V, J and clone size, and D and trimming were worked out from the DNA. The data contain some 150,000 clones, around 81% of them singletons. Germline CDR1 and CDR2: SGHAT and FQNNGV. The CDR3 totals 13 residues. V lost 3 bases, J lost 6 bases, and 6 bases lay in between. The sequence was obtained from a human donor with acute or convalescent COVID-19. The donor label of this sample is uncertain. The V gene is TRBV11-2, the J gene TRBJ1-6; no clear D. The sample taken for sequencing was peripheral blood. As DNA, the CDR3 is TGTGCCAGCAGCTTTGAGGTTAATTCACCCCTCCACTTT. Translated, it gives CASSFEVNSPLHF.